The sequence of this T cell receptor (beta chain) was determined in a study of blood T cell repertoires in COVID-19. In the source study's methods: It was from reference gene primer amplification that nucleated cell counts were estimated. TCRdb's copy holds only in-frame clones and misses some; the assay was immunoSEQ multiplex PCR. From that table come the V and J calls and clone size; the DNA was used to work out D and trimming. The sample includes more than 300,000 clones, 85% to 90% of them seen just once. Germline CDR1 and CDR2: MNHEY and SMNVEV (reference sequence). CDR3 length: 14 amino acids. The V end was cut by 3 bases, the J end by 2 bases, with 11 bases between. Participant-given clinical history determined each cohort assignment. Recovered status in Cohort 3 required two negative PCRs, clearance, or symptom resolution.

This receptor was taken from a woman between 25 and 40 years old who had recovered from COVID-19. The chain joins TRBV27 to TRBJ2-7, with D possibly being TRBD2 (5 bases). The sequenced material came from PBMCs or T cells enriched from blood (not recorded which). This chain's CDR3 is CASSFHSGTYEQYF. CDR3 coding DNA: TGTGCCAGCAGTTTCCACTCGGGGACCTACGAGCAGTACTTC.